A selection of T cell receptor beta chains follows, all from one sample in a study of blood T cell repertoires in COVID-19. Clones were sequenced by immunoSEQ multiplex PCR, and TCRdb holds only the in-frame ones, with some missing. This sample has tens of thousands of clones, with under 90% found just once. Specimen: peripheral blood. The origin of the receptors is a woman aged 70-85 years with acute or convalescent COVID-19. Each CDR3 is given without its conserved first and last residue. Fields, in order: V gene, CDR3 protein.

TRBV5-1	ASSLAGQGRNTEAF
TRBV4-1	ASSQDRGFYGYT
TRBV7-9	ASSGGDRTYGYT
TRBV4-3	ASSQVRGLGNQPQH
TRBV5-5	ASRGGTSGSSTDTQY
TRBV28	ASSHGGRAAGELF
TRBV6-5	ASSLAKTSGQPQH
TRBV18	ASSPDSTSGYKAKNIQY
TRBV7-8	ASSLDRTSGSNTGELF
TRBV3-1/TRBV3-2	ASRAGGGTDTQY
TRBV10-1	ASSESSGTSGQQF
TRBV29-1	SAVKGAVANEKLF
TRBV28	ASSLVRGGQETQY
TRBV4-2	ASSPDRVEQF
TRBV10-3	AISDSGKNIQY
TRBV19	ASSLSGSSYNEQF
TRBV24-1	ATSDPDRLQETQY
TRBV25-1	ASHQRETNEQF
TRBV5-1	ASSLALGTANYGYT
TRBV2	ASSRAGTGWETQY
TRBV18	ASSLAAQAYNEQF
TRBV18	ASSPFPTRTSGRAELPLTDTQY
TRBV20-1	SAGAQGETQY
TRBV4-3	ASSPGQGFNSPLH
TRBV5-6	ASSLWYLGGNQPQH
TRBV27	ASRPDRDPYNEQF
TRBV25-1	ASSDPSGRPLSYNEQF
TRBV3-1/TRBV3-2	ASSQEVAGGSETQY
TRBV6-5	ASTDRDRDFQPQH
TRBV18	ASSPGQGQGTNSPLH
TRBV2	ASSGRGRNTEAF
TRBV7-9	ASSLGGGSGNTIY
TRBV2	ASSDDSYGYT
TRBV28	ASSNGQGLSQPQH
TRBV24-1	ATSDPLPLEGSYNEQF
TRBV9	ASSVGTRGNTEAF
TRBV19	ASSLPHRVERQPQH
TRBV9	ASTPGLAGGTEQF
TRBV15	ATSSPRARGGLSEAF
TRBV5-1	ASSLGQGLEGNTIY
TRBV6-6	ASSRAGVGPNTGELF
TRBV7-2	ASIAGGSYNEQF
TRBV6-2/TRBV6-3	ASSWPLAGDLSEAKNIQY